What follows are 8 T cell receptor beta chains derived from one specimen sequenced in a study of spatial heterogeneity in lung cancer. MiXCR was run by TCRdb on the 5' RACE reads, yielding one entry per CDR3 protein. This repertoire shows around 890 distinct CDR3 sequences, roughly 13% found once; its top ten account for roughly two fifths. The time point was: sample taken at primary tumor resection. Whole RNA was taken from tumor, nontumor lung or frozen PBMC; it was then sequenced unsorted. Sequences were derived from PBMCs, sampled at surgery. Every receptor here comes from a male donor with early-stage non-small cell lung cancer.

By share of the sample, this clonotype is medium-sized. The size of this beta chain means little, since it is a stray read in a library made for alpha chains. The rearrangement uses TRBV18 and TRBJ2-5; maybe TRBD1 (5 bases). V lost 3 bases, J lost 4 bases, and 6 bases lay in between. The CDR3 extends over 12 amino acids. From germline, CDR1 is KGHSH and CDR2 LQKENI. CDR3 amino acids: CASSPRGETQYF. The CDR3 DNA sequence: TGTGCCAGCTCACCTAGGGGAGAGACCCAGTACTTC.

By proportion, this clonotype is medium-sized. This beta chain is a stray read from a library made for alpha chains; its abundance is not meaningful. This chain's CDR3 is CASSLGGRVSQPQHF. DNA of the CDR3: TGTGCCAGCTCCTTAGGGGGCAGGGTGAGTCAGCCCCAGCATTTT. The V call is TRBV7-9, the J call TRBJ1-5; TRBD1 agrees at 7 bases. The CDR3 is 15 amino acids. Germline values: CDR1 SEHNR, CDR2 FQNEAQ (reference sequence). J lost 6 bases, V lost 8 bases, and 13 bases had no gene match.

This clonotype is judged medium-sized. This beta chain is an unintended read in a library built for alpha chains; its size means little. V gene TRBV4-3 combines with J gene TRBJ2-3; D is perhaps TRBD2 (5 bases). The V gene's germline CDR1 is LGHNA and CDR2 YSLEER. V lost 4 bases and J 6 bases, leaving 14 bases between the germline ends. The CDR3 consists of 14 residues. CDR3 in amino acids: CASSPRWERDTQYF. The CDR3 DNA is TGCGCCAGCAGCCCCAGATGGGAGCGCGATACGCAGTATTTT.

This clonotype was seen repeatedly, ten times or more. Within a library made for alpha chains, this beta chain is off target, and its count is uninformative. This chain links TRBV4-1 with TRBJ2-7; no clear D. Per germline, CDR1 MGHRA and CDR2 YSYEKL. The CDR3 sequence is 15 residues long. Trimming stripped 2 bases from V and 2 bases from J, with 13 bases between. In nucleotides, the CDR3 is TGCGCCAGCAGCCAACCGGGCCCCGCCGCCTACGAGCAGTACTTC. Amino acids: CASSQPGPAAYEQYF.

As for this clonotype: This beta chain turned up in a library designed for alpha chains; as an off-target read, its abundance says little. The gene calls are TRBV11-2 and TRBJ2-1; TRBD1 aligns across 9 bases. V dropped 5 bases and J dropped 7; count of bases not matched to a gene: 9. This CDR3 has 15 amino acids. Germline assignment: CDR1 SGHAT and CDR2 FQNNGV. The CDR3, as DNA: TGTGCCAGCAGCGCAACGACAGGGGGGACGAATGAGCAGTTCTTC. Its protein is CASSATTGGTNEQFF.

By frequency in the sample, this clonotype is large. This beta chain lies outside the target of a library built for alpha chains; its clone size means little. The genes are TRBV7-2 and TRBJ1-1; D possibly corresponds to TRBD1 (6 bases). The CDR3 loop spans 15 amino acids. Trimming shortened V by 0 bases and J by 2 bases, and 10 bases separated the two germline ends. The V gene's germline CDR1 is SGHTA and CDR2 FQGNSA. CDR3 DNA: TGTGCCAGCAGCTTAGCGAACGGGGGCAACACTGAAGCTTTCTTT. This codes for CASSLANGGNTEAFF.

This clonotype was recorded many times. In a library made to pick up alpha chains, this beta chain is a stray read with a size that means little. The chain carries TRBV9 and TRBJ2-1, with a tentative D call TRBD1 (5 bases). CDR3 length: 14 residues. V gave up 7 bases and J gave up 4 bases, with 15 bases separating them. CDR1 SGDLS and CDR2 YYNGEE come from the germline V gene. CDR3 amino acids: CASGAGFGYNEQFF. CDR3 nucleotides: TGTGCCAGCGGGGCAGGGTTTGGGTACAATGAGCAGTTCTTC.

For this clonotype: The size of this beta chain means little, since it is a stray read in a library made for alpha chains. The chain has TRBV29-1 and TRBJ2-2; tentatively, D is TRBD1 or TRBD2 (5 bases each). The germline V gene encodes CDR1 SQVTM and CDR2 ANQGSEA. This CDR3 is 13 amino acids long. The V end lost 3 bases, the J end lost 7 bases, and 12 bases lay between the germline ends. The CDR3 DNA reads TGCAGCGTTGAGAGTGAGGGGCACGGGGAGCTGTTTTTT. The encoded protein is CSVESEGHGELFF.